This T cell receptor beta chain was obtained from a study of control samples from healthy donors and cancer patients. Libraries were prepared by immunoSEQ multiplex PCR; TCRdb keeps only in-frame clonotypes and omits some of them. There are 160,000 or so clones in the sample; around 96% occur only once, and 0.85% to 1.3% lies in the top ten. This receptor was obtained from a woman between 25 and 40 years old in good health. Sequences were obtained from blood.

The CDR3 DNA reads TGCGCCAGCATGGTGGCAGAAGGCTCCTATAATTCACCCCTCCACTTT. It encodes CASMVAEGSYNSPLHF. The rearrangement links TRBV10-2 to TRBJ1-6; D remains unclear. Germline loops: CDR1 WSHSY, CDR2 SAAADI. CDR3 length: 16 amino acids. V was shortened by 7 bases and J by 0 bases, with 13 bases between the two germline ends.